Each of the 21 T cell receptor beta chains below was sequenced from the same sample in a study of blood T cells in healthy people across ages. Then a second PCR, running about 7 to 11 cycles, was carried out with a sample-barcoded 5' primer and a J-beta primer mix. TCRdb re-called the 5' RACE reads with MiXCR, one entry per CDR3 protein. This sample yields around 800,000 distinct CDR3 sequences, of which roughly 26% are seen a single time; over 2.5% belongs to the top ten. These same records also appear under a second study, on T cells of mothers and their children.

Sequenced input: blood. These receptors all stem from a boy between 10 and 17 years old in good health.

Concerning this clonotype itself: An end of the junction does not agree with germline; a read error may underlie this. The chain has TRBV5-1 and TRBJ2-7; 9 bases map to TRBD1. The CDR3 sequence is 14 residues long. Germline-derived CDR1 and CDR2 are SGHRS and YFSETQ. Here the CDR3 reads CASSWGTGSYEQYF. In DNA, the CDR3 is TGTGCCAGCAGTTGGGGGACAGGGTCCTACGAGCAGTACTTC.

The chain has TRBV28 and TRBJ2-7, with 8 bases matching TRBD1. The trim removed 6 bases at V and 1 base at J, leaving 5 bases unmatched. Germline CDR1 and CDR2: MDHEN and SYDVKM. The CDR3 spans 14 residues. The CDR3 DNA follows: TGTGCCAGCAGGGAACAGGGGGGTTCCTACGAGCAGTACTTC. Its translation is CASREQGGSYEQYF.

CDR3 sequence (DNA): TGTGCCAGCAGTCCCTCAGGAGAGCCAAGTAGGGAGACCCAGTACTTC. Protein: CASSPSGEPSRETQYF. V and J are TRBV12-3 or TRBV12-4 and TRBJ2-5, with D unclear. Deletions cut 5 bases from V and 5 bases from J, with 21 bases between. The CDR3 has 16 residues.

The chain has TRBV28 and TRBJ1-1, with D unresolved. CDR1 MDHEN and CDR2 SYDVKM come from the germline V gene. The CDR3 is 17 amino acids. Trimming pared 4 bases from V and 1 base from J, leaving 19 bases between. CDR3 sequence (DNA): TGTGCCAGCAGTTCCCTTTTGAGCAAAGCTACGAACACTGAAGCTTTCTTT. It encodes CASSSLLSKATNTEAFF. Based on the CDR3 plus reference TRBV28 and TRBJ1-1, the full variable domain is DVKVTQSSRYLVKRTGEKVFLECVQDMDHENMFWYRQDPGLGLRLIYFSYDVKMKEKGDIPEGYSVSREKKERFSLILESASTNQTSMYLCASSSLLSKATNTEAFFGQGTRLTVV.

The rearrangement joins TRBV12-3 or TRBV12-4 to TRBJ1-4; D not resolved. The CDR3 loop spans 14 amino acids. The V gene lost 1 base and the J gene lost 6 bases, with 9 bases spanning the gap. The DNA of the CDR3 is TGTGCCAGCAGTTTAGTCAGGAGGGATGAAAAACTGTTTTTT. This translates into CASSLVRRDEKLFF.

This clonotype was observed a few times. V gene TRBV28 combines with J gene TRBJ1-2, with D perhaps TRBD1 (6 bases). Trimming shortened V by 8 bases and J by 8 bases, and 21 bases separated the two germline ends. This CDR3 is 14 amino acids long. Germline CDR1 MDHEN, CDR2 SYDVKM. As DNA, the CDR3 is TGTGCCAGCGATTCGGACAGCTTTTCGATGGGCTACACCTTC. Protein: CASDSDSFSMGYTF.

In DNA form, the CDR3 reads TGTGCCAGCGATGGGCGGTCGGGGACTTTGGAGGCCCAGTACTTC. Amino acids: CASDGRSGTLEAQYF. This rearrangement joins TRBV2 to TRBJ2-5; a possible D gene is TRBD2 (6 bases). The V gene's germline CDR1 is SNHLY and CDR2 FYNNEI. The V end lost 8 bases, the J end lost 9 bases, and 25 bases lay between the germline ends. This CDR3 has 15 amino acids.

This clonotype was detected only once. This sequence joins TRBV6-5 and TRBJ2-3, with D perhaps TRBD2 (6 bases). CDR3 size: 16 residues. Deletions cut 5 bases from V and 1 base from J, with 16 bases between. CDR1 is MNHEY and CDR2 is SVGAGI in the germline V gene. The CDR3 reads CASSLSAGRGTDTQYF. The CDR3 DNA reads TGTGCCAGCAGTCTCTCGGCGGGACGGGGCACAGATACGCAGTATTTT.

This clonotype was recorded a few times. The chain joins TRBV28 to TRBJ2-5, with D possibly matching TRBD2 (6 bases). Trimming left V 5 bases short and J 9 bases short, with 19 bases between. The CDR3 loop spans 14 amino acids. CDR1 is MDHEN, CDR2 SYDVKM, per germline. The CDR3 region is CASSMPGDSGPQYF. The CDR3 nucleotides are TGTGCCAGCAGTATGCCGGGGGACTCGGGTCCCCAGTACTTC.

V is TRBV5-1 and J is TRBJ2-7; the match to TRBD1 covers 10 bases. V trimming: 2 bases; J trimming: 3 bases; junction bases outside the gene matches: 11. Germline CDR1 SGHRS, CDR2 YFSETQ. The CDR3 length is 17 residues. DNA for the CDR3: TGCGCCAGCAGCTTAGATACCGGGACAGGGGCGATCTACGAGCAGTACTTC. Translated, it gives CASSLDTGTGAIYEQYF.

This chain joins TRBV7-2 and TRBJ1-4; 7 bases align to TRBD1. Losses at the gene ends were 5 bases for V and 8 bases for J; bases not matched to a gene: 11. From germline, CDR1 is SGHTA and CDR2 FQGNSA. CDR3 size: 15 residues. As DNA, the CDR3 is TGTGCCAGCAGCCCAGGGGGGACAAGGGGGGAAAAACTGTTTTTT. This gives the protein CASSPGGTRGEKLFF.

The chain combines TRBV12-3 or TRBV12-4 with TRBJ2-1, with 12 bases matching TRBD2. CDR3 size: 18 residues. The V gene end was trimmed by 5 bases and the J gene end by 0 bases; junction bases not matched to a gene: 8. CDR3 in amino acids: CASSIGLAGTRSYNEQFF. CDR3 nucleotide sequence: TGTGCCAGCAGTATTGGACTAGCGGGGACCCGCTCCTACAATGAGCAGTTCTTC.

In its sample, this clonotype was seen a few times. The chain employs TRBV3-1 and TRBJ1-4, with a weak D call TRBD1 (6 bases). Looked up from germline, CDR1 is LGHDT and CDR2 is YNNKEL (reference sequence). CDR3 length: 14 residues. Trimming removed 4 bases from V and 6 bases from J, with 12 bases in between. The CDR3 nucleotides read TGTGCCAGCAGCCTGTGGGGGGCCGATGAAAAACTGTTTTTT. Protein: CASSLWGADEKLFF.

The chain recombines TRBV7-8 with TRBJ2-1; maybe TRBD1 (6 bases). Matching the DNA end better, TRBJ2-7 makes the J call doubtful. Germline assignment: CDR1 SGHVS and CDR2 FQNEAQ. CDR3 length: 15 residues. Here the CDR3 DNA reads TGTGCCAGCAGCCCCCGGGACATCGCAAACAATGAGCAGTACTTC. Protein sequence: CASSPRDIANNEQYF.

This chain links TRBV2 with TRBJ1-5, with no clear D. The V gene's germline CDR1 is SNHLY and CDR2 FYNNEI. V gave up 8 bases and J gave up 2 bases, with 10 bases separating them. The CDR3 extends over 13 amino acids. CDR3 bases: TGTGCCAGCGCCGACACACGCAATCAGCCCCAGCATTTT. It codes for CASADTRNQPQHF.

This clonotype was detected a few times. This chain joins TRBV7-9 and TRBJ2-5; no reliable D call. Germline V gene lookup returns CDR1 SEHNR and CDR2 FQNEAQ (reference sequence). The CDR3 extends over 14 amino acids. Trimming shortened V by 6 bases and J by 4 bases, and 15 bases separated the two germline ends. The chain's CDR3 is CASRLDQVRETQYF. The DNA for the CDR3 is TGTGCCAGCAGGCTCGACCAGGTTCGAGAGACCCAGTACTTC.

This clonotype was counted many times. The chain combines TRBV7-9 with TRBJ2-6, with D tentatively TRBD2 (5 bases). The CDR3 covers 15 residues. The germline V and J ends were trimmed by 5 bases and 0 bases, with 8 bases remaining between them. Germline V gene lookup returns CDR1 SEHNR and CDR2 FQNEAQ (reference sequence). The CDR3 reads CASSPSGSGANVLTF. The CDR3 region has the DNA TGTGCCAGCAGCCCAAGCGGCTCTGGGGCCAACGTCCTGACTTTC.

For this clonotype: At one end, the junction sequence differs from germline, possibly due to a read error. The chain links TRBV12-3 or TRBV12-4 to TRBJ2-7; D not resolved. The CDR3 totals 13 residues. The CDR3 nucleotides read TGTGCCAGCAGCTTAGGGCGTCCCTACGAGCAGTACTTC. Translation gives CASSLGRPYEQYF.

The chain couples TRBV28 to TRBJ1-5; TRBD1 matches at 10 bases. The CDR3 covers 14 residues. Germline V gene sequence: CDR1 MDHEN, CDR2 SYDVKM. Germline trimming cut 5 bases from V and 6 bases from J; bases unmatched to any gene: 4. The CDR3 bases are TGTGCCAGCAGTCCGCGACAGGGGGCTCAGCCCCAGCATTTT. Encoded protein: CASSPRQGAQPQHF.

The chain has TRBV24-1 and TRBJ2-6, with unresolved D. Looked up from germline, CDR1 is KGHDR and CDR2 is SFDVKD. The ends were cut back, 4 bases at V and 1 base at J, with 19 bases in the middle. The CDR3 covers 19 residues. The CDR3: CATSDLPGFSGSGANVLTF. The DNA for the CDR3 is TGTGCCACCAGTGACCTACCTGGTTTTTCGGGTTCTGGGGCCAACGTCCTGACTTTC.

J is TRBJ2-6 and V is TRBV10-3, with TRBD1 matching 7 bases. CDR1 and CDR2 from the germline V gene are ENHRY and SYGVKD. This CDR3 has 18 amino acids. V lost 6 bases to trimming and J lost 0 bases; unmatched junction nucleotides: 11. The DNA of the CDR3 is TGTGCCATCAGGGCCGTGACAGGGCCAAGCTCTGGGGCCAACGTCCTGACTTTC. Amino acid sequence: CAIRAVTGPSSGANVLTF.